This is a list of T cell receptor beta chains from one sample in a study of CD8 T cells in ankylosing spondylitis. TCRdb re-analysed the 5' RACE reads in MiXCR, keeping a single row per CDR3 protein. There are over 200,000 distinct CDR3 sequences in the sample; about 10% occur only once, and approximately 20% lies in the top ten. The material sequenced was blood, either unsorted or a sorted T cell fraction (not recorded which). All receptors derive from a male donor with ankylosing spondylitis or in good health (not recorded which). CDR3s include the opening cysteine and the closing phenylalanine or tryptophan. Fields, in order: clone size, D gene, J gene, V gene, CDR3 protein, CDR3 DNA. The D gene is left open where the match is weak. Size values are once, few and many counts, or a class for expanded clones, and some rows have none.

.,.,TRBJ1-5,TRBV5-1,CASSLDSFSNQPQHF,TGCGCCAGCAGCCTCGACAGCTTTAGCAATCAGCCCCAGCATTTT
.,.,TRBJ2-5,TRBV6-1,CASDLRQTQETQYF,TGTGCCAGCGACTTGAGACAAACCCAAGAGACCCAGTACTTC
many,TRBD2,TRBJ2-7,TRBV5-1,CASSSSGDSYEQYF,TGCGCCAGCAGCTCGAGCGGGGACTCCTACGAGCAGTACTTC
.,.,TRBJ1-1,TRBV5-1,CASSAGGQMNTEAFF,TGCGCCAGCAGTGCTGGAGGGCAGATGAACACTGAAGCTTTCTTT
.,.,TRBJ1-3,TRBV15,CATSIGPITSGNTIYF,TGTGCCACCAGCATCGGACCAATCACCTCTGGAAACACCATATATTTT
many,.,TRBJ1-1,TRBV28,CASSLFQAGGLMNTEAFF,TGTGCCAGCAGTTTATTTCAGGCAGGAGGGCTCATGAACACTGAAGCTTTCTTT
many,TRBD1,TRBJ1-2,TRBV5-1,CASSSRTGGNYGYTF,TGCGCCAGCAGCTCCCGGACAGGGGGCAACTATGGCTACACCTTC
few,TRBD1,TRBJ2-7,TRBV5-1,CASSLPTGAISYEQYF,TGCGCCAGCAGCTTGCCGACAGGGGCTATCTCCTACGAGCAGTACTTC
.,.,TRBJ2-2,TRBV12-3/TRBV12-4,CASSASSTGELFF,TGTGCCAGCAGTGCGTCCAGCACCGGGGAGCTGTTTTTT
many,.,TRBJ1-1,TRBV6-5,CASSYGQGFTEAFF,TGTGCCAGCAGTTACGGGCAGGGGTTCACTGAAGCTTTCTTT
many,.,TRBJ1-4,TRBV29-1,CSVHHREKLFF,TGCAGCGTCCATCATAGAGAAAAACTGTTTTTT
many,.,TRBJ1-4,TRBV7-9,CASSADARNEKLFF,TGTGCCAGCAGCGCAGACGCGCGGAATGAAAAACTGTTTTTT
many,.,TRBJ2-7,TRBV5-1,CASSLAGHTYEQYF,TGCGCCAGCAGCTTGGCAGGACATACCTACGAGCAGTACTTC
many,.,TRBJ2-2,TRBV11-2,CASSRDSLDGELFF,TGTGCCAGCAGCCGTGACAGCCTCGACGGGGAGCTGTTTTTT
many,.,TRBJ1-2,TRBV29-1,CSVGTPGYGYTF,TGCAGCGTTGGGACTCCCGGCTATGGCTACACCTTC
.,.,TRBJ2-3,TRBV29-1,CSVVGTPGWPDTQYF,TGCAGCGTTGTCGGGACACCCGGTTGGCCAGATACGCAGTATTTT